This entry is about one T cell receptor (beta chain). No cognate antigen has been identified for it. No per-base quality is available; no much larger clone lies one base away. Using the deep immunoSEQ assay, multiplex PCR amplified TCR CDR3 regions from genomic DNA. Genomic DNA extracted from each cell subset was distributed evenly over all wells of several immunoSEQ 96-well plates, and each plate served as one replicate. Each replicate PCR for sorted subsets received about 180 ng genomic DNA, equal to about 29,000 T cell genomes. Purified libraries were quantified with a Qubit 3.0 fluorometer, sized on a Bioanalyzer 2100, and re-quantified with the KAPA Library Quantification kit. Each immunoSEQ 96-well plate was sequenced on its own single-read 150-cycle Illumina NextSeq 550 flow cell. From the authors' description of their analysis: The immunoSEQ output contained only junctional sequences without quality scores, so filtering could not match that applied to full-length reads. To assign V/J genes and CDR3, sequences were annotated against IMGT germline references using PyIR, a Python wrapper for IgBLAST v1.9. Reads with weak V/J assignments (E-value above 1e-6), missing CDR3, stop codons, out-of-frame junctions, or ambiguous translated residues were removed. V3J clonotypes were defined by identical inferred V gene, J gene, and CDR3 amino acid sequence. Percentage overlap between repertoires was computed as shared unique clonotypes divided by the size of the smaller repertoire. RTK rarefaction, the Chao1 estimator, and Recon v2.1 estimates of unobserved clonotypes were used to assess repertoire richness. OLGA was used to compute generation probabilities for all TCRbeta clonotypes that the gDNA method yielded from a handful of donors. The source is immuneACCESS, and TCRdb retained only in-frame sequences with V and J called. Part of the clones is not carried over; for the studies checked, unresolved V genes explain less than half of this, and the remainder is unexplained. D and trimming come from the DNA, and the V and J calls and clone size come from that table. A total of roughly 1,500,000 clones appear in this sample, 95% to 99% of them only once. Roughly 0.45% of the sample is taken by the ten largest.

V was cut back by 5 bases and J by 2 bases, leaving a gap of 10 bases between them. The CDR3 sequence holds 13 residues, the cysteine and phenylalanine included. Of all the DNA, just the CDR3 is kept, 39 bases in frame from base 1. The germline V gene specifies MGHRA as CDR1 and YSYEKL as CDR2. The donors were healthy, HIV-negative adults with no recently reported acute infections or vaccinations. Every donor was a Caucasian adult living in Nashville, Tennessee, USA. CD4+ T cells were enriched by magnetic negative selection, after which naive cells were positively selected on CD45RA and the negative fraction was taken as the memory subset. Blood was collected by leukapheresis, and PBMCs were isolated by Ficoll-Histopaque density gradient centrifugation and then cryopreserved in liquid nitrogen vapor phase. Purity and quantity of every magnetically sorted T cell population were checked by analytical flow cytometry. Genomic DNA was isolated from every sorted fraction and measured by UV absorbance on a Nanodrop 2000c.

This sample was taken from a study of shared clonotypes between healthy human individuals (dated by TCRdb to 2019 to 2021). Concerning the study at large: The cohort included three men and a couple of women between 18 and 49 years of age. Between about 0.85 and 10 billion PBMCs per donor were obtained by leukapheresis. Per donor, three plates each were used for CD4 naive and CD4 memory, two for CD8 naive, and one for CD8 memory. To estimate repertoire size and how much clonotype sharing occurs between individuals, the study deeply sequenced the blood TCR repertoires of five healthy adults. To increase sequencing depth and limit assay-specific biases, different laboratories used diverse techniques to prepare libraries and sequence TCR repertoires. Here is what the overall study found, with its caveats: Sampling was restricted to blood, and TCR repertoires in tissue are likely to differ from TCR repertoires in blood. Pairwise subsampling indicated that sequencing depth was expected to affect the degree of clonotype sharing among donors. Even with the large sequencing depth, rarefaction of the sorted-subset datasets indicated that sequencing was incomplete. Because the study included only a small number of donors, the genetic and exposure-history diversity represented was limited. Clonotypes shared by all four sorted-subset donors showed higher generation probabilities than non-shared clonotypes. Across four donors, roughly 5.4% of naive CD4, approximately 3.6% of naive CD8, about 2.3% of memory CD4, and 0.4% of memory CD8 clonotypes were shared. Estimated clonotype richness was generally larger for naive than for memory subsets.

Input material: naive CD4+ T cells sorted from blood. The cell subset or site label of this sample denotes: CD45RA+ positively selected. Recombination connected TRBV4-1 to TRBJ2-7; the D segment may tentatively be TRBD1 or TRBD2, each giving 5 matched bases. The sequence was obtained from a man aged 25-45 years in good health. The encoded CDR3 is CASSKTAAYEQYF. The DNA sequence is as follows: TGCGCCAGCAGCAAGACAGCGGCCTACGAGCAGTACTTC.